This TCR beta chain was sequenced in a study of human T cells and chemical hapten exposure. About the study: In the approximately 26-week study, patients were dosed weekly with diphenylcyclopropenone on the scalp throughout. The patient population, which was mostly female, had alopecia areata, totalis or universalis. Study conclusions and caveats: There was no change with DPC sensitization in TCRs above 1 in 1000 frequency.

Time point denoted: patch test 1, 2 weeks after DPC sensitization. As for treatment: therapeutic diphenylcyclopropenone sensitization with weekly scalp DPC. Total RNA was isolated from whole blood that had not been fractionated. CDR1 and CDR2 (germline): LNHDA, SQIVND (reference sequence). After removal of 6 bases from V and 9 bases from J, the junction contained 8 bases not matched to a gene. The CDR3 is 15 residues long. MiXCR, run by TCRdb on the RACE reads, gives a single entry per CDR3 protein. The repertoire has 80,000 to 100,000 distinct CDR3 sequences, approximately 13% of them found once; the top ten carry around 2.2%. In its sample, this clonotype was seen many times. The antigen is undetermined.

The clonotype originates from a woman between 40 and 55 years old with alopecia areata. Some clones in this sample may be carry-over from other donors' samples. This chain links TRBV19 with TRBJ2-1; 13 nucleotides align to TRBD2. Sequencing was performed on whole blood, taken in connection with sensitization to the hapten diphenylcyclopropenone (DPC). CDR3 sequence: CASRDGLAGDPEQFF. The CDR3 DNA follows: TGTGCCAGTAGGGACGGACTAGCGGGAGACCCTGAGCAGTTCTTC.